These 10 T cell receptor beta chains came from one sample sequenced in a study of blood T cell repertoires in COVID-19. Sequenced by immunoSEQ multiplex PCR; TCRdb stores in-frame clones only, minus some. The sample includes about 59,000 clones, around 88% of them seen just once. The sequencing input was peripheral blood. These receptor sequences come from a woman older than 75 with active COVID-19.

The chain links TRBV6-6 to TRBJ2-5; 9 bases match TRBD2. CDR1 MNHNY and CDR2 SVGAGI come from the germline V gene (reference sequence). V shed 5 bases, J shed 2 bases, and the junction held 6 bases outside the gene matches. The CDR3 consists of 15 residues. As DNA, the CDR3 is TGTGCCAGCAGTCTTAGCGGGGGATCTCAAGAGACCCAGTACTTC. Translating it yields CASSLSGGSQETQYF.

The genes are TRBV28 and TRBJ2-2; no reliable D call. Trimming took off 6 bases at V and 0 bases at J, with 5 bases between the two ends. CDR3 length: 13 amino acids. Germline V gene sequence: CDR1 MDHEN, CDR2 SYDVKM. The CDR3 nucleotides read TGTGCCAGCAGGACTGCGAACACCGGGGAGCTGTTTTTT. Its translation is CASRTANTGELFF.

The V gene is TRBV4-3, the J gene TRBJ2-7; 8 nucleotides match TRBD2. This CDR3 comprises 14 residues. The V gene's germline CDR1 is LGHNA and CDR2 YSLEER. Trimming at V came to 4 bases and at J to 2 bases, leaving 4 bases not matched to a gene. The CDR3 DNA reads TGCGCCAGCAGCCCTCGAGCGGGGGCCTACGAGCAGTACTTC. Its protein is CASSPRAGAYEQYF.

The chain employs TRBV5-1 and TRBJ2-7, with 8 bases fitting TRBD1. Per germline, CDR1 SGHRS and CDR2 YFSETQ. The length of the CDR3 is 15 residues. The V gene end was trimmed by 4 bases and the J gene end by 2 bases; junction bases not matched to a gene: 8. The CDR3 protein is CASSMEPGQAYEQYF. The CDR3 DNA follows: TGCGCCAGCAGCATGGAACCGGGACAGGCCTACGAGCAGTACTTC. Full variable domain (rest looked up from reference TRBV5-1 and TRBJ2-7): KAGVTQTPRYLIKTRGQQVTLSCSPISGHRSVSWYQQTPGQGLQFLFEYFSETQRNKGNFPGRFSGRQFSNSRSEMNVSTLELGDSALYLCASSMEPGQAYEQYFGPGTRLTVT.

V gene TRBV28 combines with J gene TRBJ2-7, with D unclear. CDR1 MDHEN and CDR2 SYDVKM come from the germline V gene. CDR3 length: 14 amino acids. V lost 8 bases to trimming and J lost 0 bases, with 14 bases between them. The CDR3 bases are TGTGCCAGCCGCCAAATTGCGAGCTCCTACGAGCAGTACTTC. Its translation: CASRQIASSYEQYF.

The V gene is TRBV18, the J gene TRBJ2-1, with 7 bases identical to TRBD1. CDR3 length: 14 residues. J lost 5 bases, V lost 4 bases, and 5 bases had no gene match. Germline V CDR1 and CDR2: KGHSH, LQKENI. The CDR3 bases are TGTGCCAGCTCACTCCGGGACAGTCACAATGAGCAGTTCTTC. Residues: CASSLRDSHNEQFF.

The rearrangement links TRBV7-9 to TRBJ2-1, with 8 bases lining up with TRBD2. From germline, CDR1 is SEHNR and CDR2 FQNEAQ (reference sequence). The CDR3 runs 13 residues. The V segment lost 3 bases and the J segment 6 bases; nucleotides outside the gene matches: 1. The CDR3, as DNA: TGTGCCAGCAGCTTCGGGGGGGCCAATGAGCAGTTCTTC. Encoded protein: CASSFGGANEQFF.

The chain carries TRBV5-5 and TRBJ2-7, with a weak D call TRBD2 (5 bases). The germline V gene has CDR1 SGHKS and CDR2 YYEKEE (reference sequence). Trimming took 1 base from V and 6 from J, leaving 11 bases between them. The CDR3 is 13 amino acids. The CDR3 is CASSLSRATEQYF. The CDR3 nucleotides are TGTGCCAGCAGCTTGTCGCGGGCTACCGAGCAGTACTTC.

This clone appeared a single time. The chain couples TRBV19 to TRBJ1-2; D is undetermined. Trimming left V 3 bases short and J 4 bases short, with 15 bases between. This CDR3 is 15 amino acids long. Germline-derived CDR1 and CDR2 are LNHDA and SQIVND (reference sequence). CDR3 sequence (DNA): TGTGCCAGTAGTATCTTTTCGAGGGCTGGCTATGGCTACACCTTC. Amino acids: CASSIFSRAGYGYTF.

The chain is built from TRBV7-3 and TRBJ2-3, with D tentatively TRBD2 (8 bases). Trimming cost V 4 bases and J 5 bases, with 28 bases left between them. The CDR3 has 19 residues. Germline CDR1 is SGHTA and CDR2 is FQGTGA. The DNA for the CDR3 is TGTGCCAGCAGCTCCCGGGGAGGGGGCTTAGGACTAGCTGGAGATACGCAGTATTTT. Residues: CASSSRGGGLGLAGDTQYF.